The source of this T cell receptor (beta chain) is a study of cytomegalovirus exposure and HLA in healthy donors. Study-wide points: By a later analysis, the bulk of CMV-associated TCR beta chains appeared HLA-restricted. V- and J-gene trimming of TCR beta was linked (in a later analysis) to a missense DCLRE1C variant.

This clone was seen a single time. No antigen is known for it. The PCR was carried out with 60 Vbeta primers and 13 Jbeta primers. This table comes from immunoSEQ multiplex PCR, and its TCRdb copy is limited to in-frame clones, with some not included. The sample holds under 300,000 clones, just under 85% seen once. Each donor's status was that of a healthy bone marrow donor. This TCR came from a middle-aged woman in good health and CMV-seropositive. Sample: PBMCs.

This CDR3 is CASSQFSGQETQYF. CDR3 coding DNA: TGCGCCAGCAGCCAGTTTAGCGGACAAGAGACCCAGTACTTC. The V call is TRBV4-1, the J call TRBJ2-5, with D perhaps TRBD2 (6 bases). The V gene's germline CDR1 is MGHRA and CDR2 YSYEKL. The CDR3 is 14 residues long. V was cut by 3 bases and J by 2 bases, with 10 bases left in between.